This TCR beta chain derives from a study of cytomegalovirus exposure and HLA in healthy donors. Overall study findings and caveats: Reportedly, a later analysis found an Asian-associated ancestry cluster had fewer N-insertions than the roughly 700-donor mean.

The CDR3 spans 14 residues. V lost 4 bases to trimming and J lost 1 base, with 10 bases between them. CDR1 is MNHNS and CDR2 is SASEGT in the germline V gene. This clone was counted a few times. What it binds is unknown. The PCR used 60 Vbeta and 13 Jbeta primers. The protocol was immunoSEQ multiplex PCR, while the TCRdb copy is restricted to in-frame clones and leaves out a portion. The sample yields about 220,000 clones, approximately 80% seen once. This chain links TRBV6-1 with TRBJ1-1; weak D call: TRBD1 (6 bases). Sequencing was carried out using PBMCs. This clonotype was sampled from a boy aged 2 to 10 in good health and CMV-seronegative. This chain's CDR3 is CASSALTGNTEAFF. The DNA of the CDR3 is TGTGCCAGCAGTGCCTTGACAGGGAACACTGAAGCTTTCTTT.